The present TCR beta chain was sequenced within a study of CD4 and CD8 cells across lung adenocarcinoma regions. Germline V gives CDR1 SGHTA, CDR2 FQGNSA. The CDR3 is 15 residues long. TCRdb processed the PCR reads anew with MiXCR; each CDR3 protein has one entry. This table holds 14,000 or so distinct CDR3 sequences, approximately 40% found once. Sequenced sample: CD4+ T cells from the center of a lung tumor. The rearrangement uses TRBV7-2 and TRBJ2-3, with 8 bases lining up with TRBD2. TRBJ2-1 explains the end of the DNA better; the J call may be wrong. The origin of this receptor is a male donor with lung adenocarcinoma. The CD4 and CD8 labels of this study may be unreliable. This chain's CDR3 is CASSLDVAGNREQFF. The CDR3 DNA reads TGTGCCAGCAGCTTAGATGTAGCGGGAAATCGAGAGCAGTTCTTC.